These 18 T cell receptor beta chains were all obtained from the same sample, sequenced in a study of graft-versus-host responses after intestinal transplantation. Measured with immunoSEQ multiplex PCR; TCRdb has only the in-frame clones, and not every one. The table has about 23,000 clones, 90% seen once; the top ten hold just under 2%. The sample was PBMCs, taken almost 40 days after intestinal transplant. These receptors were obtained from a human patient who received an intestinal transplant, so some T cells may come from the graft donor.

This clone was seen a handful of times. J is TRBJ2-7 and V is TRBV6-5; no clear D gene. This CDR3 region has 15 residues. Germline V gives CDR1 MNHEY, CDR2 SVGAGI. V gave up 2 bases and J gave up 3 bases, with 14 bases separating them. The CDR3 region has the DNA TGTGCCAGCAGTTACGGCGTAGGGCCATTCTACGAGCAGTACTTC. It codes for CASSYGVGPFYEQYF.

J is TRBJ1-1 and V is TRBV9, with 12 bases lining up with TRBD1. There are 16 residues in the CDR3. The germline V gene has CDR1 SGDLS and CDR2 YYNGEE. V shed 3 bases and J 4 bases; nucleotides not matched to a gene: 7. The CDR3 nucleotides are TGTGCCAGCAGCGCCGGGACAGGGGGCGCGGGCACTGAAGCTTTCTTT. It is translated as CASSAGTGGAGTEAFF.

This clone occurred a few times. The chain combines TRBV5-3 with TRBJ2-5; 8 nucleotides match TRBD2. TRBV5-3 is assigned to the ORF class and has an uncertain function. The ends lost 3 bases at V and 2 bases at J; junction bases unmatched: 18. This CDR3 comprises 19 residues. The CDR3 region is CARSCPPRGERERQETQYF. Here the CDR3 DNA reads TGTGCCAGAAGCTGTCCTCCCCGGGGGGAGCGGGAGCGTCAAGAGACCCAGTACTTC.

This chain uses TRBV6-1 with TRBJ2-3; perhaps TRBD1 as D (5 bases). This CDR3 region has 13 residues. The germline V and J ends were trimmed by 6 bases and 4 bases, with 11 bases remaining between them. CDR1 MNHNS and CDR2 SASEGT come from the germline V gene. The CDR3 nucleotides read TGTGCCAGCAGAAAAGGGGATGCAGATACGCAGTATTTT. As protein: CASRKGDADTQYF.

DNA for the CDR3: TGTGCCAGCAGCTTAGTCGGACAAGAGACCCAGTACTTC. Its translation: CASSLVGQETQYF. The chain is built from TRBV7-9 and TRBJ2-5, with unresolved D. Germline V CDR1 and CDR2: SEHNR, FQNEAQ (reference sequence). Trimming left V 1 base short and J 2 bases short, with 5 bases between. The CDR3 runs to 13 residues.

This clone occurred a few times. The chain couples TRBV7-8 to TRBJ1-1, with 11 bases matching TRBD1. V was clipped by 5 bases and J by 2 bases; unmatched bases: 4. Germline V lookup: CDR1 SGHVS, CDR2 FQNEAQ. The CDR3 runs 15 residues. The CDR3 sequence: CASSARTGGNTEAFF. CDR3 sequence (DNA): TGTGCCAGCAGCGCCCGGACAGGGGGCAACACTGAAGCTTTCTTT.

The chain joins TRBV27 to TRBJ2-2; no clear D. Between the trimmed V and J ends, which lost 2 bases and 0 bases, there was a span of 7 bases. This CDR3 spans 15 amino acids. The germline V gene encodes CDR1 MNHEY and CDR2 SMNVEV (reference sequence). CDR3 loop: CASSLAITNTGELFF. In DNA, the CDR3 is TGTGCCAGCAGTTTAGCCATAACGAACACCGGGGAGCTGTTTTTT.

The CDR3 loop is CASSLFPSQPQHF. In DNA, the CDR3 is TGTGCCAGCAGTTTATTCCCTTCTCAGCCCCAGCATTTT. V is TRBV27 and J is TRBJ1-5; D gene unclear. This CDR3 region has 13 residues. Looked up from germline, CDR1 is MNHEY and CDR2 is SMNVEV (reference sequence). V was cut by 1 base and J by 6 bases, with 7 bases left in between.

This clone came up once. The V call is TRBV6-1, the J call TRBJ1-4; no definite D call. The CDR3 contains 13 residues. CDR1 and CDR2 from the germline V gene are MNHNS and SASEGT. The V and J ends lost 0 bases and 16 bases respectively, with 15 bases between them. Here the CDR3 reads CASSEALRVEAFF. CDR3 in DNA: TGTGCCAGCAGTGAAGCGCTTCGGGTCGAAGCGTTTTTT.

This clone was picked up one time. V usage is TRBV28 and J usage is TRBJ2-3, with D uncertain. Germline-derived CDR1 and CDR2 are MDHEN and SYDVKM. The CDR3 runs 12 residues. The V and J ends lost 2 bases and 6 bases respectively, with 6 bases between them. CDR3 in DNA: TGTGCCAGCAGTTTACAGCCGGATACGCAGTATTTT. This encodes CASSLQPDTQYF. Supplemented by reference TRBV28 and TRBJ2-3, the full variable domain reads DVKVTQSSRYLVKRTGEKVFLECVQDMDHENMFWYRQDPGLGLRLIYFSYDVKMKEKGDIPEGYSVSREKKERFSLILESASTNQTSMYLCASSLQPDTQYFGPGTRLTVL.

V usage is TRBV5-1 and J usage is TRBJ2-1, with a weak D call TRBD1 (5 bases). Germline V gene data show CDR1 as SGHRS and CDR2 as YFSETQ. V lost 2 bases to trimming and J lost 4 bases, with 10 bases between them. The CDR3 has 14 residues. This CDR3 is CASSFGRVYNEQFF. The CDR3 bases are TGCGCCAGCAGCTTCGGCAGGGTTTACAATGAGCAGTTCTTC.

The chain employs TRBV2 and TRBJ1-1; the D gene is possibly TRBD1 (5 bases). This CDR3 spans 13 amino acids. The germline V and J ends were trimmed by 6 bases and 7 bases, with 15 bases remaining between them. Germline V gene data show CDR1 as SNHLY and CDR2 as FYNNEI. The CDR3 here is CASRDPPGLEAFF. CDR3 DNA sequence: TGTGCCAGCAGGGACCCTCCGGGACTTGAAGCTTTCTTT.

The J gene is TRBJ2-5, the V gene TRBV5-6; TRBD2 agrees at 9 bases. The end of the DNA fits TRBJ2-7 better, so the J call may be wrong. The CDR3 loop spans 17 amino acids. The germline gives CDR1 SGHDT, CDR2 YYEEEE. This chain's CDR3 is CASSPGLAGLGSYEQYF. The CDR3 DNA reads as TGTGCCAGCAGCCCAGGCCTAGCGGGATTGGGGTCCTACGAGCAGTACTTC.

The CDR3 loop reads CATSRKTGFTEAFF. In DNA form, the CDR3 reads TGTGCCACCAGCAGAAAAACAGGGTTCACTGAAGCTTTCTTT. The chain has TRBV15 and TRBJ1-1; possible D gene TRBD1, 6 bases. This CDR3 is 14 amino acids long. V was shortened by 2 bases and J by 4 bases, with 11 bases between the two germline ends. CDR1 is LNHNV, CDR2 YYDKDF, per germline (reference sequence).

For the CDR3, the DNA is TGTGCCAGCAGCGGACAGAGCTCCTACGAGCAGTACTTC. This sequence encodes CASSGQSSYEQYF. This rearrangement joins TRBV7-6 to TRBJ2-7; D is possibly TRBD1 (6 bases). The V gene lost 5 bases and the J gene lost 0 bases, with 8 bases spanning the gap. This CDR3 comprises 13 residues. From germline, CDR1 is SGHVS and CDR2 FNYEAQ.

The chain joins TRBV4-1 to TRBJ1-1; possible D gene TRBD1, 6 bases. The germline V gene has CDR1 MGHRA and CDR2 YSYEKL. The CDR3 consists of 17 residues. Trimming took 0 bases from V and 7 from J, leaving 21 bases between them. The CDR3 sequence is CASSQDPPGGVLGEAFF. The CDR3 nucleotides are TGCGCCAGCAGCCAAGATCCCCCGGGGGGCGTTCTAGGTGAAGCTTTCTTT.

This chain joins TRBV15 and TRBJ2-5; no clear D gene. The CDR3 length is 13 residues. Germline lookup yields CDR1 LNHNV and CDR2 YYDKDF (reference sequence). The V and J ends lost 10 bases and 5 bases respectively, with 17 bases between them. The CDR3 DNA is TGTGCCAGCGGACCACCGGATCAGGAGACCCAGTACTTC. Residues: CASGPPDQETQYF.

J is TRBJ2-2 and V is TRBV7-9; TRBD2 agrees at 13 bases. The V and J ends lost 4 bases and 7 bases, in that order; junction bases with no gene match: 6. Germline CDR1 SEHNR, CDR2 FQNEAQ (reference sequence). The CDR3 runs 16 residues. The CDR3 reads CASSSGTSGKIGELFF. The CDR3 nucleotides read TGTGCCAGCAGCTCCGGGACTAGCGGGAAAATCGGGGAGCTGTTTTTT.